The 12 T cell receptor beta chains below come from one sample, sequenced in a study of vaccination and CD4 T cells after COVID-19. Scientists ran DNA taken from cultured CD4+ T cells through the Oncomine TCR Beta short-read assay for sequencing. TCRdb reanalysed the PCR reads using MiXCR and keeps one entry per CDR3 protein. The sample has 14,000 or so distinct CDR3 sequences, under 30% seen once. The treatment was: roughly 11-day PBMC culture with coronavirus spike peptide pools or control peptides (ViraFEST assay). These receptors' antigens are unknown. The sample comprised cultured CD4+ T cells from blood. The source of these receptors is a human donor with COVID-19.

The rearrangement links TRBV4-2 to TRBJ1-2; 8 bases fit TRBD1. The germline V gene encodes CDR1 LGHNA and CDR2 YNFKEQ. The CDR3 is made up of 15 amino acids. V shed 0 bases, J shed 7 bases, and the junction held 7 bases outside the gene matches. The CDR3 sequence: CASSQETDRVRGYTF. CDR3 nucleotides: TGTGCCAGCAGCCAAGAAACGGACAGGGTCCGTGGCTACACCTTC.

This clonotype is medium-sized in the sample. The chain uses TRBV20-1 and TRBJ1-3; tentative D call: TRBD1 (6 bases). Trimming cost V 5 bases and J 0 bases, with 14 bases left between them. This CDR3 spans 15 amino acids. Germline loops: CDR1 DFQATT, CDR2 SNEGSKA (reference sequence). The CDR3 loop is CSAVDTGPSGNTIYF. The CDR3 coding sequence is TGCAGTGCTGTTGATACAGGGCCCTCTGGAAACACCATATATTTT.

This chain's CDR3 is CASSLRRELGTEAFF. In DNA form, the CDR3 reads TGTGCCAGCAGTTTAAGGCGGGAATTGGGCACTGAAGCTTTCTTT. The V call is TRBV27, the J call TRBJ1-1; D unclear. Trimming took 2 bases from V and 4 from J, leaving 14 bases between them. This CDR3 is 15 amino acids long. CDR1 is MNHEY, CDR2 SMNVEV, per germline (reference sequence).

Here the CDR3 reads CASSLGQRGSTDTQYF. In DNA form, the CDR3 reads TGCGCCAGCAGCTTGGGACAGCGGGGAAGCACAGATACGCAGTATTTT. This sequence joins TRBV5-1 and TRBJ2-3; TRBD2 matches 7 bases. The V gene's germline CDR1 is SGHRS and CDR2 YFSETQ. CDR3 length: 16 amino acids. The V segment lost 0 bases and the J segment 0 bases; nucleotides outside the gene matches: 4.

The sample holds a few counts of this clonotype. The V and J genes are TRBV20-1 and TRBJ2-3, with no clear D. The length of the CDR3 is 15 residues. Germline-derived CDR1 and CDR2 are DFQATT and SNEGSKA (reference sequence). V lost 2 bases, J lost 2 bases, and 14 bases lay in between. The CDR3 DNA reads as TGCAGTGCTAGACCGAGCCTGGGTTACACAGATACGCAGTATTTT. Its translation: CSARPSLGYTDTQYF.

This clonotype was seen once. The gene calls are TRBV2 and TRBJ1-1; TRBD1 might be the D (6 bases). V gave up 6 bases and J gave up 1 base, with 15 bases separating them. Germline V lookup: CDR1 SNHLY, CDR2 FYNNEI. The CDR3 sequence is 15 residues long. In DNA, the CDR3 is TGTGCCAGCAGGGCACAGGGATTCGGGAACACTGAAGCTTTCTTT. Its protein is CASRAQGFGNTEAFF.

In this sample, this clonotype is medium-sized. The gene calls are TRBV2 and TRBJ1-5; 7 nucleotides agree with TRBD1. The CDR3 sequence is 14 residues long. Trimming removed 7 bases from V and 6 bases from J; junction bases left unmatched: 9. Germline V gives CDR1 SNHLY, CDR2 FYNNEI. CDR3 loop: CASNLGRDSQPQHF. The DNA of the CDR3 is TGTGCCAGCAATCTAGGACGGGACAGTCAGCCCCAGCATTTT.

This clonotype was seen more than once but under ten times. The CDR3 coding sequence is TGTGCCAGCCAGCAGGGCACTGAAGCTTTCTTT. Encoded protein: CASQQGTEAFF. This chain links TRBV6-2 or TRBV6-3 with TRBJ1-1; maybe TRBD1 (5 bases). V lost 8 bases and J lost 4, with 8 bases in between. The CDR3 covers 11 residues. CDR1 is MNHEY, CDR2 SVGEGT, per germline.

This clonotype has a handful of counts. This chain links TRBV6-2 or TRBV6-3 with TRBJ2-2, with TRBD2 matching over 15 bases. The CDR3 spans 18 residues. Germline values: CDR1 MNHEY, CDR2 SVGEGT. With 6 bases clipped from V and 1 base from J, the junction kept 6 bases outside the gene matches. The DNA of the CDR3 is TGTGCCAGCAGAAATCCGGGACTAGCGGGGGGGAACACCGGGGAGCTGTTTTTT. Its translation: CASRNPGLAGGNTGELFF.

The V call is TRBV19, the J call TRBJ1-1; TRBD1 aligns across 8 bases. The CDR3 has 15 residues. Germline loops: CDR1 LNHDA, CDR2 SQIVND (reference sequence). With V trimmed by 5 bases and J by 3 bases, 8 bases remained unmatched. The DNA for the CDR3 is TGTGCCAGTAGTGCCTTCAGGGGACAGGACACTGAAGCTTTCTTT. Translating it yields CASSAFRGQDTEAFF.

The sample holds a few counts of this clonotype. The V gene is TRBV20-1, the J gene TRBJ2-7; D gene ambiguous. The CDR3 contains 12 residues. Germline loops: CDR1 DFQATT, CDR2 SNEGSKA (reference sequence). With 5 bases removed from V and 5 bases from J, the gap between germline ends came to 13 bases. CDR3 nucleotide sequence: TGCAGTGCTCCGCCCTTTGAGGACGAGCAGTACTTC. Protein: CSAPPFEDEQYF.

The chain links TRBV24-1 to TRBJ2-3; D gene unclear. V lost 3 bases and J lost 5, with 8 bases in between. The CDR3 consists of 13 residues. Germline values: CDR1 KGHDR, CDR2 SFDVKD. CDR3 in DNA: TGTGCCACCAGTGATCCCAGTCGAGATACGCAGTATTTT. As protein: CATSDPSRDTQYF.